These T cell receptor beta chains were read from a single sample in a study of immune cell composition in non-small cell lung cancer. Profiling relied on immunoSEQ multiplex PCR, and the TCRdb table lists in-frame clones only, not all of them. The sample yields 8,500 to 9,500 clones, about 80% seen once. Material for sequencing was non-adjacent lung tissue. Receptor source: a human donor with non-small cell lung cancer. The CDR3 runs from the conserved cysteine through the conserved F or W. A D gene is named only where the DNA matches it firmly. A clone size is listed for some rows: how often the clone was seen (once, few, many), or a class if it is expanded.

D | size | J | V | DNA | CDR3
. | . | TRBJ2-5 | TRBV7-2 | TGTGCCAGCAGCGCCCAATTGGGAGAGGAGACCCAGTACTTC | CASSAQLGEETQYF
. | . | TRBJ2-4 | TRBV28 | TGTGCCAGCCGAGAGTCAGCCAAAAACATTCAGTACTTC | CASRESAKNIQYF
. | . | TRBJ1-2 | TRBV4-3 | TGCGCCAGCAGCCGTCTAAGCGGCTTGGATGGCTACACCTTC | CASSRLSGLDGYTF
. | . | TRBJ2-3 | TRBV9 | TGTGCCAGCAGCGTATATGGCGAGGCGGGTACGCAGTATTTT | CASSVYGEAGTQYF
TRBD1 | few | TRBJ2-7 | TRBV27 | TGTGCCACCTCGGGACAGGGCCACGAGCAGTACTTC | CATSGQGHEQYF
. | . | TRBJ1-5 | TRBV30 | TGTGCCTGGAGTGCCCTGGGCCCTGGCCCCAATCAGCCCCAGCATTTT | CAWSALGPGPNQPQHF
. | large | TRBJ1-5 | TRBV4-2 | TGTGCCAGCAGCCTGACGACGGGGGCGAGCAATCAGCCCCAGCATTTT | CASSLTTGASNQPQHF
. | . | TRBJ2-1 | TRBV9 | TGTGCCAGCAGCCACCCAAGGATGGGGGCCGCGCCCGGCAATGAGCAGTTCTTC | CASSHPRMGAAPGNEQFF
. | few | TRBJ1-5 | TRBV30 | TGTGCCTGGAGTGACGGGACATCTTTGAATCAGCCCCAGCATTTT | CAWSDGTSLNQPQHF
. | . | TRBJ1-3 | TRBV6-5 | TGTGCCAGTTTTAGGGGTCTTGGAAACACCATATATTTT | CASFRGLGNTIYF
. | . | TRBJ2-5 | TRBV21-1 | TGTGCCAGCAGCAGACCACTTAGACAGGGCGAGACCCAGTACTTC | CASSRPLRQGETQYF
. | . | TRBJ1-1 | TRBV5-4 | TGTGCCAGCAGCTTGGGTGGGCTGGCTGAAGCTTTCTTT | CASSLGGLAEAFF
. | . | TRBJ1-5 | TRBV6-6 | TGTGCCAGCAGTATCGAGGGGCCCCAGCATTTT | CASSIEGPQHF
TRBD1 | . | TRBJ1-3 | TRBV28 | TGTGCCAGCAGTTTATGGCGGGACAGGGAGAGGAACTCTGGAAACACCATATATTTT | CASSLWRDRERNSGNTIYF
. | . | TRBJ1-3 | TRBV5-1 | TGCGCCAGCAGCTTGGGCTTAGGAAACACCATATATTTT | CASSLGLGNTIYF
. | . | TRBJ2-3 | TRBV21-1 | TGTGCCAGCAGCAAAAAACCTCCCACCACTGGACAGGGCACAGATACGCAGTATTTT | CASSKKPPTTGQGTDTQYF
. | . | TRBJ1-2 | TRBV29-1 | TGCAGCGTTGAAGACCCGGGGCTCTATGGCTACACCTTC | CSVEDPGLYGYTF
TRBD1 | . | TRBJ1-5 | TRBV28 | TGTGCCAGCAGTATCGGACAGGCTAGCAATCAGCCCCAGCATTTT | CASSIGQASNQPQHF
. | once | TRBJ1-4 | TRBV9 | TGTGCCAGCAGCCCCCTTGACAGGCTTGAAAAACTGTTTTTT | CASSPLDRLEKLFF
. | . | TRBJ2-5 | TRBV19 | TGTGCCAGTAGTGAAGCCAGGGGAGAGACCCAGTACTTC | CASSEARGETQYF
. | . | TRBJ1-2 | TRBV19 | TGTGCCAGCACCAAGAGGGAGGGGGGGAACTATGGCTACACCTTC | CASTKREGGNYGYTF
. | few | TRBJ1-1 | TRBV6-6 | TGTGCCAGCAGTTACTCTCAGTGGGGCACTGAAGCTTTCTTT | CASSYSQWGTEAFF
TRBD1 | . | TRBJ2-7 | TRBV5-1 | TGCGCCAGCAGCCCCCAAAGGACAGGTTCCTACGAGCAGTACTTC | CASSPQRTGSYEQYF
TRBD2 | . | TRBJ2-5 | TRBV5-6 | TGTGCCAGCAGCTTAGTACGGGAGGGAGAAGAGACCCAGTACTTC | CASSLVREGEETQYF
. | . | TRBJ2-2 | TRBV29-1 | TGCAGCGTTGGGGCGAACACCGGGGAGCTGTTTTTT | CSVGANTGELFF
TRBD1 | few | TRBJ1-1 | TRBV19 | TGTGCCAGTAGTTACAGGCCAGGGGGGAACACTGAAGCTTTCTTT | CASSYRPGGNTEAFF
. | . | TRBJ1-2 | TRBV6-5 | TGTGCCAGCAAACACAGCACGGATGGCTACACCTTC | CASKHSTDGYTF
TRBD1 | . | TRBJ2-2 | TRBV29-1 | TGCAGCGTTGGGACAGGGAACACCGGGGAGCTGTTTTTT | CSVGTGNTGELFF
TRBD1 | . | TRBJ1-1 | TRBV5-1 | TGCGCCAGCAGCTCCGGACAGGGGGGGAATTCTCTCTTT | CASSSGQGGNSLF
. | . | TRBJ1-5 | TRBV6-5 | TGTGCCAGCGGAGGACAGTCACATCAGCCCCAGCATTTT | CASGGQSHQPQHF
TRBD1 | few | TRBJ1-2 | TRBV5-1 | TGCGCCAGCAGCCAGACAGGGGTATATGGCTACACCTTC | CASSQTGVYGYTF
. | . | TRBJ2-3 | TRBV11-3 | TGTGCCAGCAGCTTGGGGCCAGATACGCAGTATTTT | CASSLGPDTQYF
TRBD2 | . | TRBJ2-3 | TRBV9 | TGTGCCAGCAGCTTAACTGAGGGACTAGCGGTTGGGGGTACGCAGTATTTT | CASSLTEGLAVGGTQYF
TRBD1 | . | TRBJ1-6 | TRBV10-3 | TGTGCCATCCGGACAGGGGGGTATAATTCACCCCTCCACTTT | CAIRTGGYNSPLHF
TRBD1 | few | TRBJ2-1 | TRBV5-1 | TGCGCCAGCAGCGGGATACAGGGGCTCACCTACAATGAGCAGTTCTTC | CASSGIQGLTYNEQFF
TRBD2 | . | TRBJ2-7 | TRBV7-2 | TGTGCCAGCAGCCCCCGGACTAGCGGGCGCACCTACGAGCAGTACTTC | CASSPRTSGRTYEQYF
. | once | TRBJ2-1 | TRBV7-3 | TGTGCCAGCAGCTTAATTTTTTTCTTC | CASSLIFFF
. | . | TRBJ2-3 | TRBV9 | TGTGCCAGCAGCCCACATACAGATACGCAGTATTTT | CASSPHTDTQYF
. | . | TRBJ1-6 | TRBV6-1 | TGTGCCAGCAGTGAAGGAGCTCCGGGAGTTTCACCCCTCCACTTT | CASSEGAPGVSPLHF
. | . | TRBJ1-1 | TRBV9 | TGTGCCAGCAGCCCCCACGAAGGGGCCACTGAAGCTTTCTTT | CASSPHEGATEAFF
. | . | TRBJ2-3 | TRBV2 | TGTGCCAGCAGTCCTACCGGGACTGGCAACACAGATACGCAGTATTTT | CASSPTGTGNTDTQYF
TRBD1 | . | TRBJ1-2 | TRBV9 | TGTGCCAGCAACATACAGGGGAACTATGGCTACACCTTC | CASNIQGNYGYTF
. | . | TRBJ2-2 | TRBV27 | TGTGCCAGCACCCTATGGTTCCCCGGGGAGCTGTTTTTT | CASTLWFPGELFF
. | once | TRBJ1-5 | TRBV4-3 | TGCGCCAGCAGCCAAGAAACAGGGAGTCGTCGTCAGCCCCAGCATTTT | CASSQETGSRRQPQHF
. | . | TRBJ1-1 | TRBV5-4 | TGTGCCAGCAGATCTAGAGAGCGGAACACTGAAGCTTTCTTT | CASRSRERNTEAFF
. | . | TRBJ2-1 | TRBV5-4 | TGTGCCAGCAGCGCTCGCCGGGTCGAGTACAATGAGCAGTTCTTC | CASSARRVEYNEQFF
. | . | TRBJ2-3 | TRBV5-4 | TGTGCCAGCAGCTTTCCTCCACAGATTACTAGCACAGATACGCAGTATTTT | CASSFPPQITSTDTQYF
TRBD1 | . | TRBJ2-2 | TRBV9 | TGTGCCAGCAGCGCAGAGGGACAGCCTAACACCGGGGAGCTGTTTTTT | CASSAEGQPNTGELFF
TRBD2 | . | TRBJ2-1 | TRBV11-2 | TGTGCCAGCAGCTTAATGGTAGCGGGAGGGCCATATGAGCAGTTCTTC | CASSLMVAGGPYEQFF
. | . | TRBJ1-5 | TRBV5-5 | TGTGCCAGCAGCTGGGGAATCAATCAGCCCCAGCATTTT | CASSWGINQPQHF
TRBD1 | . | TRBJ2-5 | TRBV11-1 | TGTGCCAGCAGCCCCTGGCAGGGGGATGACCAAGAGACCCAGTACTTC | CASSPWQGDDQETQYF
. | . | TRBJ1-2 | TRBV4-2 | TGTGCCAGCAGCCAAGATCGTGCCAGCCGAGACTATGGCTACACCTTC | CASSQDRASRDYGYTF
TRBD1 | . | TRBJ2-6 | TRBV10-3 | TGTGCCATCAGTGAGTTTACCGGGACAGGAGGCTCTGGGGCCAACGTCCTGACTTTC | CAISEFTGTGGSGANVLTF
. | . | TRBJ2-2 | TRBV27 | TGTGCCAGCAGTTGGGGAGCCGGGGAGCTGTTTTTT | CASSWGAGELFF
. | . | TRBJ1-1 | TRBV7-9 | TGTGCCAGCAGTTCATCAGGGAGTGAAGCTTTCTTT | CASSSSGSEAFF